This TCR beta chain was identified during a study of T cell clonality in common variable immunodeficiency. The study, taken as a whole, reports: CVID subjects showed higher TCRbeta clonality than healthy controls. Links between repertoire features and CVID complications were heterogeneity-limited.

This clone was recorded at least ten times. The antigen is unknown. The CDR3 is cut off 3 residues early in the read; its end comes from the germline J gene. Donors gave roughly 4.5 to 9 ml heparinized peripheral whole blood. Profiled with immunoSEQ multiplex PCR; TCRdb holds only in-frame clones, not every one. There are approximately 81,000 clones in the sample, none observed a single time. This CDR3 has 16 amino acids. Germline-derived CDR1 and CDR2 are DFQATT and SNEGSKA (reference sequence). V shed 6 bases, J shed 9 bases, and the junction held 19 bases outside the gene matches. J is TRBJ2-1 and V is TRBV20-1; 8 positions agree with TRBD2. The receptor's source is a person aged 18 to 69 in good health. The sequencing sample was made of peripheral blood mononuclear cells. The CDR3 loop reads CSALNRAGESRFEQFF. CDR3 bases read: TGCAGTGCCCTCAACCGAGCGGGAGAATCTAGGTTTGAG.